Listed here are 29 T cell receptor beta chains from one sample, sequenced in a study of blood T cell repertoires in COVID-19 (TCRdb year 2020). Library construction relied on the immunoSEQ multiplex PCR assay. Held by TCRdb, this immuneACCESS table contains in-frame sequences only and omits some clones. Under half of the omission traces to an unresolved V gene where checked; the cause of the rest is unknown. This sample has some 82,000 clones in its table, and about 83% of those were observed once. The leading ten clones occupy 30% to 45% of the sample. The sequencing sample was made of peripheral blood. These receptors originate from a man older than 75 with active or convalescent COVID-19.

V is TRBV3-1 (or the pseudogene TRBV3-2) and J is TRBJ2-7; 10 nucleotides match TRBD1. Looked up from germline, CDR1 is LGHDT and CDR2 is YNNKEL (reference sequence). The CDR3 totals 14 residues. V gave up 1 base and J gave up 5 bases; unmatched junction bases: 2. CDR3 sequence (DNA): TGTGCCAGCAGCCAAGGGACAGGGGGGGACGAGCAGTACTTC. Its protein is CASSQGTGGDEQYF.

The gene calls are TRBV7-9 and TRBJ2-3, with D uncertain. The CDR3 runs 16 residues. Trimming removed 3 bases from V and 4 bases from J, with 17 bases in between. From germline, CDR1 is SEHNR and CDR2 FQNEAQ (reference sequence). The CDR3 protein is CASSFLSPTRADTQYF. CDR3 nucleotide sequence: TGTGCCAGCAGCTTTCTCTCTCCGACTCGGGCAGATACGCAGTATTTT. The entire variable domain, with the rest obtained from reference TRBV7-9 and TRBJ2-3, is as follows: DTGVSQNPRHKITKRGQNVTFRCDPISEHNRLYWYRQTLGQGPEFLTYFQNEAQLEKSRLLSDRFSAERPKGSFSTLEIQRTEQGDSAMYLCASSFLSPTRADTQYFGPGTRLTVL.

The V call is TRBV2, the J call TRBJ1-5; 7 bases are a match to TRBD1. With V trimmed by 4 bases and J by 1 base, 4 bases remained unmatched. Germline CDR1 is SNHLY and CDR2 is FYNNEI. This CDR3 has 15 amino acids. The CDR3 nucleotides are TGTGCCAGCAGTGCCGGGACAGCCAGCAATCAGCCCCAGCATTTT. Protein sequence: CASSAGTASNQPQHF.

The CDR3 loop reads CASSPSLRSPLHF. The DNA of the CDR3 is TGTGCCAGTAGTCCATCCCTACGTTCACCCCTCCACTTT. The chain couples TRBV19 to TRBJ1-6; D gene unclear. The CDR3 consists of 13 residues. The V gene's germline CDR1 is LNHDA and CDR2 SQIVND (reference sequence). V dropped 5 bases and J dropped 9 bases, with 11 bases sitting between them.

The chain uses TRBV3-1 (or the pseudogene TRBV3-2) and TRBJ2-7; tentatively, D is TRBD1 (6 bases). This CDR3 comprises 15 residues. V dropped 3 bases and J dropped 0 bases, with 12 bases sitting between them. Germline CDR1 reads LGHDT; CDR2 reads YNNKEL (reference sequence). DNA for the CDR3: TGTGCCAGCAGCCAGACCGCAGGGGCCTCCTACGAGCAGTACTTC. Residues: CASSQTAGASYEQYF.

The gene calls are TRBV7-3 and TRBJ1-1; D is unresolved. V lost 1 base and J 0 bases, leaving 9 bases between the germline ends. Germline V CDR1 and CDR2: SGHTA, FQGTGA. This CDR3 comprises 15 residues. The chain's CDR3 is CASSLMAVMNTEAFF. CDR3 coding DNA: TGTGCCAGCAGCTTAATGGCAGTCATGAACACTGAAGCTTTCTTT.

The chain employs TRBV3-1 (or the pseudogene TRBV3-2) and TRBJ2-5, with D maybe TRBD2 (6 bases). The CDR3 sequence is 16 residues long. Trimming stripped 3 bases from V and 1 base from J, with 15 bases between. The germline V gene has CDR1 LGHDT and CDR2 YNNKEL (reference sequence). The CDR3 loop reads CASSHHGRGSQETQYF. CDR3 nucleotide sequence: TGTGCCAGCAGCCACCATGGACGGGGGTCCCAAGAGACCCAGTACTTC.

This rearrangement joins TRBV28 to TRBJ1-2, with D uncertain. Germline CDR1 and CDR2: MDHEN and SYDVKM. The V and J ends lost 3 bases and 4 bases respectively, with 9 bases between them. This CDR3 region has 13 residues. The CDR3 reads CASSLSQTYGYTF. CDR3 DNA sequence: TGTGCCAGCAGTTTGTCACAGACCTATGGCTACACCTTC.

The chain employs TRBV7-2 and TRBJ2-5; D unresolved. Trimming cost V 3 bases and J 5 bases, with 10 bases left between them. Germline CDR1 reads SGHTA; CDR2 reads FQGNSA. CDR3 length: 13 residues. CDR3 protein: CASSFRVRETQYF. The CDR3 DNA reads TGTGCCAGCAGCTTTCGGGTGCGGGAGACCCAGTACTTC. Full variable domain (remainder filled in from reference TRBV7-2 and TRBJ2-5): GAGVSQSPSNKVTEKGKDVELRCDPISGHTALYWYRQSLGQGLEFLIYFQGNSAPDKSGLPSDRFSAERTGGSVSTLTIQRTQQEDSAVYLCASSFRVRETQYFGPGTRLLVL.

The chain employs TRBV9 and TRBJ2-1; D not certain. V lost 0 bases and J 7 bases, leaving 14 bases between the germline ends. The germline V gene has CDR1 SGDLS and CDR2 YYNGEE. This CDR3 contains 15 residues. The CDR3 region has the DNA TGTGCCAGCAGCGTAGAGGAATCGAGCGCTAATGAGCAGTTCTTC. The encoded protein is CASSVEESSANEQFF.

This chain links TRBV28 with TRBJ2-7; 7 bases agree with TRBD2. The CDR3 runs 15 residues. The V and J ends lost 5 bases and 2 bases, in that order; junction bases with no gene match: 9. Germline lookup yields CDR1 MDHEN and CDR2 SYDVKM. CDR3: CASSPGGGVPYEQYF. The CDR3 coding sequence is TGTGCCAGCAGTCCGGGAGGAGGGGTCCCCTACGAGCAGTACTTC.

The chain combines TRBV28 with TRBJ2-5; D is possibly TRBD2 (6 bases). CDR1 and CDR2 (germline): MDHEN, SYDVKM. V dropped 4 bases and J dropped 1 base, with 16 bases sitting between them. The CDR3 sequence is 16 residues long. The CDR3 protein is CASSSPGDEIQETQYF. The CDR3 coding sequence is TGTGCCAGCAGTTCTCCGGGGGACGAAATCCAAGAGACCCAGTACTTC.

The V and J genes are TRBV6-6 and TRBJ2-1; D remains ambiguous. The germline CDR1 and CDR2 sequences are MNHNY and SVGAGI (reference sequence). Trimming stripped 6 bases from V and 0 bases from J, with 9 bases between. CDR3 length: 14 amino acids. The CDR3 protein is CASSDSSSYNEQFF. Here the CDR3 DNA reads TGTGCCAGCAGCGACTCCAGCTCCTACAATGAGCAGTTCTTC.

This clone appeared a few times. CDR3 in DNA: TGTGCCAGCAGGTACACTCCCGGGACAACGCAAGAGACCCAGTACTTC. It codes for CASRYTPGTTQETQYF. This rearrangement joins TRBV6-5 to TRBJ2-5, with a possible D match to TRBD1 (6 bases). Germline V CDR1 and CDR2: MNHEY, SVGAGI. Trimming took off 6 bases at V and 2 bases at J, with 19 bases between the two ends. The CDR3 has 16 residues.

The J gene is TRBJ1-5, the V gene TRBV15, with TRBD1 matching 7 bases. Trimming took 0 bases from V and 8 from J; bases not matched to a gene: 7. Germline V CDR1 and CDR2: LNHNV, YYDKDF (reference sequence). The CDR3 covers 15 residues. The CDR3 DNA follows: TGTGCCACCAGCAGAGACGGAGGGGGCGGTGAGCCCCAGCATTTT. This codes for CATSRDGGGGEPQHF.

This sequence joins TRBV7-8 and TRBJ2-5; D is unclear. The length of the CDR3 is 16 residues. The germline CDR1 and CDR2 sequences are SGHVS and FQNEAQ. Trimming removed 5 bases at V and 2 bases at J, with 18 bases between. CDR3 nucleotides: TGTGCCAGCAGCACCGCAATATTGAGCCCTCAAGAGACCCAGTACTTC. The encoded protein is CASSTAILSPQETQYF.

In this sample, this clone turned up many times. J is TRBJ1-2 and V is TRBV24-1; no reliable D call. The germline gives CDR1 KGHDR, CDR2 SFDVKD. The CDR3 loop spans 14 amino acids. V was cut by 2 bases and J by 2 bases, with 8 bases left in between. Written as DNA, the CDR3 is TGTGCCACCAGTGATTCGTCCCAGAACTATGGCTACACCTTC. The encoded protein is CATSDSSQNYGYTF.

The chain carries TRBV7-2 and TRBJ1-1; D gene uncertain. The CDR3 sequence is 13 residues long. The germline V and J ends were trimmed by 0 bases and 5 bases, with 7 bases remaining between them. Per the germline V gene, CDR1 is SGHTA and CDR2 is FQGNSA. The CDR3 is CASSLAGRTEAFF. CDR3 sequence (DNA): TGTGCCAGCAGCTTAGCGGGGAGAACTGAAGCTTTCTTT.

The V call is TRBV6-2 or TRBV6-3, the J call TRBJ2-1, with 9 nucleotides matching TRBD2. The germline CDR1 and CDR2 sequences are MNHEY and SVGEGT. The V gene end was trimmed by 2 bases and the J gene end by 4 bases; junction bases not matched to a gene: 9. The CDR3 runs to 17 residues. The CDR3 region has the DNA TGTGCCAGCAGTTACGGCCGGGGGGCGGGAGGGTACAATGAGCAGTTCTTC. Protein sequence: CASSYGRGAGGYNEQFF.

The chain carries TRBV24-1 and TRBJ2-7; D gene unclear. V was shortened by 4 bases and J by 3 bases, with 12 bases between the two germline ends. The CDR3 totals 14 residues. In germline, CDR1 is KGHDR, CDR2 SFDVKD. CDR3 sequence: CATSDTSKIYEQYF. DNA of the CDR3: TGTGCCACCAGTGACACGAGCAAGATCTACGAGCAGTACTTC.

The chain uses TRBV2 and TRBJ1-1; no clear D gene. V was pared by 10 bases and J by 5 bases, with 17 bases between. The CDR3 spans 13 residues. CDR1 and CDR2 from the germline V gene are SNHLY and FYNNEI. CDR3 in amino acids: CATNGGEVTEAFF. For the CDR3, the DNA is TGTGCCACCAACGGTGGGGAGGTTACTGAAGCTTTCTTT. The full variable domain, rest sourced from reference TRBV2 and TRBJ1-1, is EPEVTQTPSHQVTQMGQEVILRCVPISNHLYFYWYRQILGQKVEFLVSFYNNEISEKSEIFDDQFSVERPDGSNFTLKIRSTKLEDSAMYFCATNGGEVTEAFFGQGTRLTVV.

The CDR3, as DNA: TGTGCCAGCACGCAATACGGGAGCCAAGAGACCCAGTACTTC. This codes for CASTQYGSQETQYF. The rearrangement links TRBV7-2 to TRBJ2-5; D is perhaps TRBD2 (6 bases). Germline values: CDR1 SGHTA, CDR2 FQGNSA. V was clipped by 7 bases and J by 1 base, with 13 bases between them. The CDR3 is 14 residues long.

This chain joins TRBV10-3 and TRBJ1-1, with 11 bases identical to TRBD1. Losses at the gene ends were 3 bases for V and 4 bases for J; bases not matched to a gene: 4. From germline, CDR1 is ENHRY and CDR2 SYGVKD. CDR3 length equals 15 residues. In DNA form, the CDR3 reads TGTGCCATCAGTGACCTGGGACAGGGGGTCACTGAAGCTTTCTTT. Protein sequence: CAISDLGQGVTEAFF.

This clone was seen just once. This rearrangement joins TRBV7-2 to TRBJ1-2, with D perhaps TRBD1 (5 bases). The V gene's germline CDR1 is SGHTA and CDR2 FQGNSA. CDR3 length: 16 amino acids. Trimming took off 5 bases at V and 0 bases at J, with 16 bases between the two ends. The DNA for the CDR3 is TGTGCCAGCAGCCAGACAGTCGACCCGTCTAACTATGGCTACACCTTC. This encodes CASSQTVDPSNYGYTF.

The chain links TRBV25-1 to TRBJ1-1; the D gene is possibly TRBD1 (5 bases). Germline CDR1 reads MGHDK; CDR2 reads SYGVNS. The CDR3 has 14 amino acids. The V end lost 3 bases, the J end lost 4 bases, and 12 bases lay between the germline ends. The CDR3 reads CASSDKGRATEAFF. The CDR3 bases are TGTGCCAGCAGTGATAAGGGCAGGGCCACTGAAGCTTTCTTT.

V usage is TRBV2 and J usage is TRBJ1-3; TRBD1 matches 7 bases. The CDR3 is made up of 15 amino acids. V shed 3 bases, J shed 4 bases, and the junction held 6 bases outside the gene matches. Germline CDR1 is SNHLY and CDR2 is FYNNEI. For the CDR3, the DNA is TGTGCCAGCAGTGAGAGGGCAGGGGGAGGAAACACCATATATTTT. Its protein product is CASSERAGGGNTIYF.

CDR3 nucleotide sequence: TGTGCCAGCAGCCAAGGGTATCAGGGACAAAAACAGCCCCAGCATTTT. It codes for CASSQGYQGQKQPQHF. The chain joins TRBV3-1 (or the pseudogene TRBV3-2) to TRBJ1-5; maybe TRBD1 (6 bases). V was trimmed by 1 base and J by 7 bases, leaving 17 bases between them. CDR1 and CDR2 (germline): LGHDT, YNNKEL (reference sequence). The CDR3 runs 16 residues.

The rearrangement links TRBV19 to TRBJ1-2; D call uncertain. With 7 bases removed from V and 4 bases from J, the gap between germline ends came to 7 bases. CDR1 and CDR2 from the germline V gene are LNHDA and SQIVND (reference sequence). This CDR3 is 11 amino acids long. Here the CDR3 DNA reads TGTGCCAGTAAAGCCACCTATGGCTACACCTTC. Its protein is CASKATYGYTF.

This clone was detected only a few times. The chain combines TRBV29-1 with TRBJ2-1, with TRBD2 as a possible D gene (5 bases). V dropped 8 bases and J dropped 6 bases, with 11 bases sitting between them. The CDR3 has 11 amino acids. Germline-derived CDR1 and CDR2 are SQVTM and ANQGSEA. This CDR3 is CSSGVLNEQFF. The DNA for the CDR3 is TGCAGCTCCGGGGTTCTCAATGAGCAGTTCTTC.